A single sample gave rise to the 22 T cell receptor beta chains below, sequenced in a study of shared clonotypes between healthy human individuals. Profiling relied on immunoSEQ multiplex PCR, and the TCRdb table lists in-frame clones only, not all of them. The repertoire holds approximately 330,000 clones, with around 79% as singletons. The sample taken for sequencing was memory CD4+ T cells sorted from blood. The subset was: CD45RA-negative fraction. All receptors derive from a man aged 25-40 years in good health.

The chain combines TRBV6-5 with TRBJ2-5; 9 bases align to TRBD2. The ends lost 2 bases at V and 1 base at J; junction bases unmatched: 5. Germline-derived CDR1 and CDR2 are MNHEY and SVGAGI. CDR3 size: 16 residues. This chain's CDR3 is CASSYQLAGAQETQYF. The CDR3 DNA follows: TGTGCCAGCAGTTACCAATTAGCGGGAGCCCAAGAGACCCAGTACTTC.

This clone has a count of ten or more. The CDR3 bases are TGTGCCAGCAGCTTGGAGGGTATAGCGGGAGGTTACAATGAGCAGTTCTTC. Translating it yields CASSLEGIAGGYNEQFF. The chain carries TRBV5-4 and TRBJ2-1, with 10 nucleotides matching TRBD2. The V segment lost 0 bases and the J segment 4 bases; nucleotides outside the gene matches: 7. The CDR3 totals 17 residues. The germline V gene has CDR1 SGHNT and CDR2 YYREEE (reference sequence). Using reference TRBV5-4 and TRBJ2-1 for the parts outside the CDR3, the full variable domain is ETGVTQSPTHLIKTRGQQVTLRCSSQSGHNTVSWYQQALGQGPQFIFQYYREEENGRGNFPPRFSGLQFPNYSSELNVNALELDDSALYLCASSLEGIAGGYNEQFFGPGTRLTVL.

The count of this clone is one. The V and J genes are TRBV5-1 and TRBJ1-1; D possibly corresponds to TRBD1 (6 bases). Germline CDR1 and CDR2: SGHRS and YFSETQ. There are 15 residues in the CDR3. V was shortened by 2 bases and J by 0 bases, with 11 bases between the two germline ends. As DNA, the CDR3 is TGCGCCAGCAGCTTAGGGGGGGCCGTGAACACTGAAGCTTTCTTT. It codes for CASSLGGAVNTEAFF.

This clone has a single count. The chain combines TRBV29-1 with TRBJ1-1, with TRBD1 as a possible D gene (6 bases). Trimming cost V 4 bases and J 11 bases, with 20 bases left between them. In germline, CDR1 is SQVTM, CDR2 ANQGSEA. The CDR3 consists of 13 residues. This CDR3 reads CSVVRGGNRRAFF. The DNA for the CDR3 is TGCAGCGTTGTAAGGGGGGGCAATCGGAGGGCTTTCTTT.

J is TRBJ2-4 and V is TRBV5-6, with D possibly TRBD1 on 5 matching bases. This CDR3 spans 17 amino acids. Trimming left V 0 bases short and J 2 bases short, with 15 bases between. Germline CDR1 reads SGHDT; CDR2 reads YYEEEE. DNA for the CDR3: TGTGCCAGCAGCTTGGAAGGGGTGTATGTTACCAAAAACATTCAGTACTTC. Residues: CASSLEGVYVTKNIQYF.

The chain recombines TRBV5-6 with TRBJ2-7, with 8 bases matching TRBD1. The V and J ends lost 3 bases and 3 bases, in that order; junction bases with no gene match: 11. This CDR3 has 16 residues. Germline lookup yields CDR1 SGHDT and CDR2 YYEEEE. The CDR3 loop is CASSSFRGTGFYEQYF. CDR3 sequence (DNA): TGTGCCAGCAGCTCGTTTCGAGGGACAGGTTTCTACGAGCAGTACTTC.

The gene calls are TRBV18 and TRBJ1-2, with a tentative D call TRBD1 (5 bases). V lost 2 bases to trimming and J lost 6 bases, with 7 bases between them. Germline CDR1 and CDR2: KGHSH and LQKENI. The CDR3 runs 12 residues. CDR3 protein: CASSPGQHGYTF. In nucleotides, the CDR3 is TGTGCCAGCTCACCAGGACAACATGGCTACACCTTC.

The chain recombines TRBV6-5 with TRBJ1-5; D is perhaps TRBD1 (5 bases). The CDR3 runs 11 residues. V was cut by 11 bases and J by 7 bases, with 12 bases left in between. In germline, CDR1 is MNHEY, CDR2 SVGAGI. The CDR3 nucleotides are TGTGCCTCGGGGGTTGGGCAGCCCCAGCATTTT. Translated, it gives CASGVGQPQHF.

V gene TRBV5-4 combines with J gene TRBJ2-1, with 7 bases matching TRBD2. V lost 2 bases to trimming and J lost 5 bases; unmatched junction nucleotides: 10. This CDR3 is built from 16 residues. The germline gives CDR1 SGHNT, CDR2 YYREEE (reference sequence). This chain's CDR3 is CASSFIRASGNNEQFF. The CDR3 nucleotides are TGTGCCAGCAGCTTTATTAGGGCTAGCGGAAACAATGAGCAGTTCTTC.

The rearrangement joins TRBV15 to TRBJ1-2, with D unclear. Trimming removed 1 base from V and 8 bases from J, with 11 bases in between. CDR1 is LNHNV and CDR2 is YYDKDF in the germline V gene (reference sequence). The CDR3 is 13 amino acids. CDR3 protein: CATSRVLDLGYTF. The CDR3 DNA follows: TGTGCCACCAGCAGAGTCCTGGATTTGGGCTACACCTTC. The whole variable domain, filled in from reference TRBV15 and TRBJ1-2, reads DAMVIQNPRYQVTQFGKPVTLSCSQTLNHNVMYWYQQKSSQAPKLLFHYYDKDFNNEADTPDNFQSRRPNTSFCFLDIRSPGLGDTAMYLCATSRVLDLGYTFGSGTRLTVV.

The rearrangement uses TRBV6-1 and TRBJ2-1; a possible D gene is TRBD1 (6 bases). Germline V gene lookup returns CDR1 MNHNS and CDR2 SASEGT. The germline V and J ends were trimmed by 5 bases and 3 bases, with 14 bases remaining between them. The CDR3 runs 15 residues. CDR3 region: CASSPQGRNYNEQFF. CDR3 nucleotides: TGTGCCAGCAGTCCCCAGGGGCGGAACTACAATGAGCAGTTCTTC.

The CDR3 loop is CASRPGSLYEQYF. DNA of the CDR3: TGTGCCAGCAGACCAGGTTCACTATACGAGCAGTACTTC. This sequence joins TRBV25-1 and TRBJ2-7, with D unclear. Germline CDR1 is MGHDK and CDR2 is SYGVNS. V lost 6 bases to trimming and J lost 4 bases, with 13 bases between them. The CDR3 loop spans 13 amino acids.

The rearrangement uses TRBV6-1 and TRBJ2-1, with D perhaps TRBD2 (5 bases). V was pared by 2 bases and J by 0 bases, with 8 bases between. The V gene's germline CDR1 is MNHNS and CDR2 SASEGT. The CDR3 extends over 15 amino acids. CDR3 amino acids: CASSEMAGSYNEQFF. CDR3 nucleotides: TGTGCCAGCAGTGAAATGGCGGGCTCCTACAATGAGCAGTTCTTC.

V usage is TRBV9 and J usage is TRBJ2-2; D is perhaps TRBD2 (5 bases). Trimming left V 4 bases short and J 7 bases short, with 17 bases between. CDR3 length: 15 residues. The germline V gene has CDR1 SGDLS and CDR2 YYNGEE. CDR3 protein: CASSPLPTGGGELFF. DNA for the CDR3: TGTGCCAGCAGCCCTCTCCCGACCGGAGGCGGGGAGCTGTTTTTT.

The chain couples TRBV28 to TRBJ2-7; 14 bases fit TRBD2. This CDR3 contains 15 residues. The junction had 5 bases not matched to a gene; V was cut back by 1 base and J by 9 bases. CDR1 and CDR2 from the germline V gene are MDHEN and SYDVKM. Written as DNA, the CDR3 is TGTGCCAGCAGTTTATACGGGACTAGCGGGAGCCGGCAGTACTTC. It yields the protein CASSLYGTSGSRQYF.

The sample holds many counts of this clone. For the CDR3, the DNA is TGTGCCAGCAGTGGCCCCCTACTAGCGGGAGGAGCCTCCAATGAGCAGTTCTTC. Protein product: CASSGPLLAGGASNEQFF. The rearrangement links TRBV2 to TRBJ2-1; the match to TRBD2 covers 12 bases. The CDR3 runs 18 residues. Germline V gene data show CDR1 as SNHLY and CDR2 as FYNNEI. J gave up 6 bases and V 4 bases, and 13 bases lay outside the gene matches.

A word on this clone: The same CDR3 is also encoded by other DNA sequences in this sample. The gene calls are TRBV29-1 and TRBJ2-7, with D perhaps matching TRBD2 (5 bases). Between the trimmed V and J ends, which lost 4 bases and 0 bases, there was a span of 7 bases. CDR3 length: 12 residues. Germline values: CDR1 SQVTM, CDR2 ANQGSEA. The CDR3 DNA reads as TGCAGCGTTGGAGGGTCCTCCTACGAGCAGTACTTC. The encoded protein is CSVGGSSYEQYF.

The J gene is TRBJ1-2, the V gene TRBV7-8; possibly TRBD1 for D (5 bases). The V end was cut by 5 bases, the J end by 4 bases, with 11 bases between. This CDR3 is 13 amino acids long. CDR1 is SGHVS and CDR2 is FQNEAQ in the germline V gene. DNA of the CDR3: TGTGCCAGCAGCCCGGGACCGCTCTATGGCTACACCTTC. It specifies CASSPGPLYGYTF.

This rearrangement joins TRBV5-4 to TRBJ2-2; D may be TRBD2 (6 bases). The CDR3 has 16 amino acids. Germline loops: CDR1 SGHNT, CDR2 YYREEE (reference sequence). Between the trimmed V and J ends, which lost 2 bases and 6 bases, there was a span of 17 bases. The CDR3, as DNA: TGTGCCAGCAGCTTAAGTTGGGCGGGACGGTCCGGGGAGCTGTTTTTT. This sequence encodes CASSLSWAGRSGELFF.

This clone was seen repeatedly, ten times or more. The rearrangement uses TRBV7-8 and TRBJ1-5; 9 positions match TRBD1. J lost 6 bases, V lost 5 bases, and 8 bases had no gene match. Germline V gene lookup returns CDR1 SGHVS and CDR2 FQNEAQ. This CDR3 region has 15 residues. The CDR3: CASSHQRTGVQPQHF. Here the CDR3 DNA reads TGTGCCAGCAGCCATCAGCGGACAGGGGTTCAGCCCCAGCATTTT.

In regard to this clone: This sequence is one base from a far larger clone and is likely a read error. V and J are TRBV6-5 and TRBJ2-2, with D possibly being TRBD2 (6 bases). The CDR3 covers 15 residues. The V and J ends lost 8 bases and 4 bases respectively, with 17 bases between them. Germline assignment: CDR1 MNHEY and CDR2 SVGAGI. CDR3 amino acids: CASGLPGLGTGELFF. The CDR3 DNA reads TGTGCCAGCGGACTACCAGGCCTCGGCACCGGGGAGCTGTTTTTT.

Regarding this clone: Other DNA sequences in the sample encode the same CDR3. The genes are TRBV28 and TRBJ2-7; D possibly corresponds to TRBD1 (6 bases). V was cut by 9 bases and J by 2 bases, with 8 bases left in between. This CDR3 has 11 residues. Germline V lookup: CDR1 MDHEN, CDR2 SYDVKM. CDR3 amino acids: CASSGAYEQYF. The CDR3 DNA reads as TGTGCCAGTTCAGGGGCCTACGAGCAGTACTTC.